Below, 18 T cell receptor beta chains from the same sample are listed, as sequenced in a study of cytomegalovirus exposure and HLA in healthy donors. PCR primers comprised 60 Vbeta and 13 Jbeta primers. Method: immunoSEQ multiplex PCR; TCRdb's copy keeps in-frame clones and lacks some. Of 150,000 to 200,000 clones listed, roughly 77% are singletons. Sequenced input: PBMCs. The origin of the receptors is a male donor in good health and CMV-seronegative.

The genes are TRBV5-1 and TRBJ2-7; D remains unclear. Germline V CDR1 and CDR2: SGHRS, YFSETQ. V lost 2 bases to trimming and J lost 3 bases, with 9 bases between them. The CDR3 totals 13 residues. This CDR3 reads CASSLPENYEQYF. CDR3 DNA: TGCGCCAGCAGCTTACCAGAAAACTACGAGCAGTACTTC. Full variable domain (outside the CDR3, taken from reference TRBV5-1 and TRBJ2-7): KAGVTQTPRYLIKTRGQQVTLSCSPISGHRSVSWYQQTPGQGLQFLFEYFSETQRNKGNFPGRFSGRQFSNSRSEMNVSTLELGDSALYLCASSLPENYEQYFGPGTRLTVT.

The chain is built from TRBV27 and TRBJ2-5; no clear D. Germline CDR1 is MNHEY and CDR2 is SMNVEV (reference sequence). V lost 5 bases to trimming and J lost 0 bases, with 10 bases between them. CDR3 length: 14 amino acids. For the CDR3, the DNA is TGTGCCAGCAGTCCCCCCGGGTACCAAGAGACCCAGTACTTC. Protein sequence: CASSPPGYQETQYF.

This clone was found a few times. This chain uses TRBV29-1 with TRBJ2-3; D remains unclear. The V gene's germline CDR1 is SQVTM and CDR2 ANQGSEA. This CDR3 has 10 residues. The V gene lost 4 bases and the J gene lost 5 bases, with 4 bases spanning the gap. This CDR3 reads CSVGRDTQYF. CDR3 nucleotides: TGCAGCGTTGGGAGAGATACGCAGTATTTT.

The chain joins TRBV28 to TRBJ1-5; D may be TRBD1 (6 bases). The germline CDR1 and CDR2 sequences are MDHEN and SYDVKM. Trimming took off 9 bases at V and 1 base at J, with 16 bases between the two ends. The CDR3 is 15 residues long. The CDR3 sequence: CASRAPQGSNQPQHF. The CDR3, as DNA: TGTGCCAGTAGGGCCCCGCAGGGGAGCAATCAGCCCCAGCATTTT.

V and J are TRBV11-2 and TRBJ2-7; tentative D call: TRBD1 (5 bases). This CDR3 has 15 amino acids. The V end was cut by 1 base, the J end by 4 bases, with 14 bases between. Germline CDR1 reads SGHAT; CDR2 reads FQNNGV. The CDR3 DNA is TGTGCCAGCAGCTTAGGACGCGGACAATTTTACGAGCAGTACTTC. It encodes CASSLGRGQFYEQYF.

This chain links TRBV5-1 with TRBJ1-2; 8 bases are a match to TRBD1. This CDR3 is built from 14 residues. Germline V lookup: CDR1 SGHRS, CDR2 YFSETQ. Trimming took 3 bases from V and 8 from J; bases not matched to a gene: 9. CDR3 sequence reads: CASSSDQGAGGYTF. DNA of the CDR3: TGCGCCAGCAGCTCCGATCAGGGGGCTGGCGGCTACACCTTC.

This rearrangement joins TRBV5-1 to TRBJ2-7; TRBD1 aligns across 11 bases. V was pared by 4 bases and J by 2 bases, with 5 bases of the junction left unmatched. The germline V gene encodes CDR1 SGHRS and CDR2 YFSETQ. This CDR3 region has 15 residues. The CDR3 DNA follows: TGCGCCAGCAGCCCCAGGACAGGGGGCCCCTACGAGCAGTACTTC. It encodes CASSPRTGGPYEQYF.

The chain is built from TRBV21-1 and TRBJ2-5; the D segment call TRBD1 is taken from the table without a DNA check. TRBV21-1 is classified as a pseudogene. The CDR3 is made up of 16 amino acids. The CDR3 here is CASSKVLTGWEETQYF. DNA for the CDR3: TGTGCCAGCAGCAAAGTGCTCACAGGGTGGGAAGAGACCCAGTACTTC.

The chain has TRBV18 and TRBJ2-5, with D perhaps matching TRBD2 (5 bases). Germline lookup yields CDR1 KGHSH and CDR2 LQKENI. Trimming cost V 2 bases and J 5 bases, with 15 bases left between them. The CDR3 totals 15 residues. The CDR3 nucleotides are TGTGCCAGCTCACCAAATGCGGGTTTTACGGAGACCCAGTACTTC. Translated, it gives CASSPNAGFTETQYF.

This chain joins TRBV15 and TRBJ1-2; D gene ambiguous. Trimming shortened V by 0 bases and J by 4 bases, and 6 bases separated the two germline ends. The CDR3 has 13 residues. The germline V gene has CDR1 LNHNV and CDR2 YYDKDF (reference sequence). The CDR3 sequence: CATSRDFVYGYTF. The CDR3 DNA is TGTGCCACCAGCAGAGATTTCGTCTATGGCTACACCTTC.

The V call is TRBV6-1, the J call TRBJ2-7; the D is unclear. The CDR3 is 13 amino acids. Germline loops: CDR1 MNHNS, CDR2 SASEGT. Trimming pared 2 bases from V and 2 bases from J, leaving 7 bases between. CDR3 bases: TGTGCCAGCAGTGAATCAGGTCCCTACGAGCAGTACTTC. It translates to CASSESGPYEQYF.

This chain joins TRBV12-5 and TRBJ2-1; a possible D gene is TRBD2 (6 bases). V was trimmed by 0 bases and J by 4 bases, leaving 7 bases between them. The CDR3 spans 14 residues. CDR1 LGHNT and CDR2 FRNRAP come from the germline V gene. DNA of the CDR3: TGTGCTAGTGGTTTGGTGGGGGGATACAATGAGCAGTTCTTC. It codes for CASGLVGGYNEQFF.

The CDR3 coding sequence is TGTGCCAGCAGTAACAGGGTCGAGCAGTACTTC. Translated: CASSNRVEQYF. The gene calls are TRBV6-5 and TRBJ2-7, with D possibly being TRBD1 (6 bases). The CDR3 has 11 residues. Germline V gene lookup returns CDR1 MNHEY and CDR2 SVGAGI. Trimming removed 5 bases at V and 6 bases at J, with 8 bases between.

The V gene is TRBV5-1, the J gene TRBJ2-3; TRBD2 might be the D (5 bases). Trimming removed 5 bases at V and 2 bases at J, with 12 bases between. Germline CDR1 SGHRS, CDR2 YFSETQ. The CDR3 totals 14 residues. CDR3 coding DNA: TGCGCCAGCAGACGAGGGAACCCCACAGATACGCAGTATTTT. Translation: CASRRGNPTDTQYF. The variable domain in full, completed from reference TRBV5-1 and TRBJ2-3, reads KAGVTQTPRYLIKTRGQQVTLSCSPISGHRSVSWYQQTPGQGLQFLFEYFSETQRNKGNFPGRFSGRQFSNSRSEMNVSTLELGDSALYLCASRRGNPTDTQYFGPGTRLTVL.

The V gene is TRBV5-1, the J gene TRBJ2-7, with D perhaps TRBD2 (5 bases). The CDR3 has 13 residues. Germline CDR1 is SGHRS and CDR2 is YFSETQ. Trimming took 0 bases from V and 6 from J, leaving 10 bases between them. The CDR3 region has the DNA TGCGCCAGCAGCTTGGCTTCGGGGTTCGAGCAGTACTTC. This gives the protein CASSLASGFEQYF.

The chain has TRBV28 and TRBJ2-7; D perhaps matches TRBD2 (6 bases). The CDR3 is made up of 14 amino acids. V lost 8 bases and J lost 0, with 14 bases in between. In germline, CDR1 is MDHEN, CDR2 SYDVKM. CDR3 amino acids: CASRDFGSSYEQYF. The CDR3 nucleotides are TGTGCCAGCCGGGACTTCGGCAGCTCCTACGAGCAGTACTTC.

V is TRBV25-1 and J is TRBJ2-7, with D possibly being TRBD1 (6 bases). This CDR3 region has 15 residues. Trimming took 0 bases from V and 4 from J, leaving 13 bases between them. From germline, CDR1 is MGHDK and CDR2 SYGVNS. The CDR3: CASSEYPRGAYEQYF. For the CDR3, the DNA is TGTGCCAGCAGTGAATACCCCAGGGGAGCATACGAGCAGTACTTC.

The rearrangement joins TRBV6-1 to TRBJ1-2; 12 positions agree with TRBD1. The CDR3 sequence is 18 residues long. Germline V gene data show CDR1 as MNHNS and CDR2 as SASEGT. V shed 2 bases and J 4 bases; nucleotides not matched to a gene: 11. Here the CDR3 reads CASSERVYRDRGPYGYTF. The CDR3 region has the DNA TGTGCCAGCAGTGAAAGGGTTTACCGGGACAGGGGGCCCTATGGCTACACCTTC.